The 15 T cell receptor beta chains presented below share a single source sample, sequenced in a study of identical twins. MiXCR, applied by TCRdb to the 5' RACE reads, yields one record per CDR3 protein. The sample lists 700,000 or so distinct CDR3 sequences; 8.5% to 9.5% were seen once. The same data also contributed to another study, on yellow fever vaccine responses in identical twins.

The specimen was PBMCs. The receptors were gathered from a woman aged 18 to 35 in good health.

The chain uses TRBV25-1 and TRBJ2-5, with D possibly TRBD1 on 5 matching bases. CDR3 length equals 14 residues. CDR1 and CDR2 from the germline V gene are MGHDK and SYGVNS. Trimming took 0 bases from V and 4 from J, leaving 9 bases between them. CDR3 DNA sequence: TGTGCCAGCAGTGAATATCAGGGCGGAGAGACCCAGTACTTC. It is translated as CASSEYQGGETQYF.

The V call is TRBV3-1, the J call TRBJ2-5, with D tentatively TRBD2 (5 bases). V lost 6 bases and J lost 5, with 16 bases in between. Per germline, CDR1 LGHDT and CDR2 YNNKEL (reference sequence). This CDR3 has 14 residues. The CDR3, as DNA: TGTGCCAGCAGGGAGGTGGGCCGCAGGGAGACCCAGTACTTC. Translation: CASREVGRRETQYF.

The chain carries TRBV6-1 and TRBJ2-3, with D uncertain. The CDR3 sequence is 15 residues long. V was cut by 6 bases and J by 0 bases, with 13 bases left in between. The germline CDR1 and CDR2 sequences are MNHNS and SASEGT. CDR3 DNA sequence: TGTGCCAGCAGACAACCGGGCGGTAGCACAGATACGCAGTATTTT. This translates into CASRQPGGSTDTQYF.

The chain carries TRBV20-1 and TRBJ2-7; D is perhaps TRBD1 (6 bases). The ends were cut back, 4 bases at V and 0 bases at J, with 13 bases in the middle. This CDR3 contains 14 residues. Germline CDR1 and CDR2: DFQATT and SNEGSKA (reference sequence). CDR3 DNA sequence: TGCAGTGCTATCAGGGTGGGGGCCTCCTACGAGCAGTACTTC. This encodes CSAIRVGASYEQYF.

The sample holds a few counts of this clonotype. The CDR3 DNA sequence: TGTGCCAGCAGCCCGGGACAGGGCGTCGGGGAGCTGTTTTTT. It codes for CASSPGQGVGELFF. The rearrangement joins TRBV27 to TRBJ2-2; 9 bases map to TRBD1. The CDR3 length is 14 residues. Germline V lookup: CDR1 MNHEY, CDR2 SMNVEV (reference sequence). The ends lost 6 bases at V and 7 bases at J; junction bases unmatched: 6.

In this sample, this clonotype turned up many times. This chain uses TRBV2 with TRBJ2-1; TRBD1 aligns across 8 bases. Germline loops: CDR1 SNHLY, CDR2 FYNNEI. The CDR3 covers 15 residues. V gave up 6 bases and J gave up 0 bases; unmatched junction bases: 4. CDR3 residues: CASSGQGSSYNEQFF. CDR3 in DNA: TGTGCCAGCAGCGGACAGGGAAGCTCCTACAATGAGCAGTTCTTC.

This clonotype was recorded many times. The DNA for the CDR3 is TGTGCCAGCAGCCAAGTGGTTACTAGCGGTTCCTACGAGCAGTACTTC. Protein: CASSQVVTSGSYEQYF. The chain is built from TRBV3-1 and TRBJ2-7, with TRBD2 identical over 8 bases. The trim removed 1 base at V and 1 base at J, leaving 6 bases unmatched. This CDR3 has 16 residues. Germline V gene lookup returns CDR1 LGHDT and CDR2 YNNKEL (reference sequence).

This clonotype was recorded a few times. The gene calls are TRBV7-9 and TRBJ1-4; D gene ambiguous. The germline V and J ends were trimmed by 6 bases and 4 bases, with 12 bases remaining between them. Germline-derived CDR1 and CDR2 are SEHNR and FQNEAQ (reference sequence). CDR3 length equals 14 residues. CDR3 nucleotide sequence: TGTGCCAGCAGGTCTGACAAACTTAATGAAAAACTGTTTTTT. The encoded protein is CASRSDKLNEKLFF.

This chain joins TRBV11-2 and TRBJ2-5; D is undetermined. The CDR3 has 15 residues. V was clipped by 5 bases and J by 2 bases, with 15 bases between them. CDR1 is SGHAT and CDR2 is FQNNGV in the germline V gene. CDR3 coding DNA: TGTGCCAGCAGCCCAAGGGTCGAGGCGCAAGAGACCCAGTACTTC. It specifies CASSPRVEAQETQYF. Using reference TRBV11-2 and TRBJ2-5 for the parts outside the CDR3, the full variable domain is EAGVAQSPRYKIIEKRQSVAFWCNPISGHATLYWYQQILGQGPKLLIQFQNNGVVDDSQLPKDRFSAERLKGVDSTLKIQPAKLEDSAVYLCASSPRVEAQETQYFGPGTRLLVL.

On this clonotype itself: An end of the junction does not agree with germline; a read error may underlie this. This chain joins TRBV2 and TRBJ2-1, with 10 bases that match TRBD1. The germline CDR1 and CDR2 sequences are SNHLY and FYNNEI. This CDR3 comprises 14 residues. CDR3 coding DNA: TGTGCCAGCAGGTGGGACAGGGGATACGATGATCAGTTCTTC. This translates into CASRWDRGYDDQFF.

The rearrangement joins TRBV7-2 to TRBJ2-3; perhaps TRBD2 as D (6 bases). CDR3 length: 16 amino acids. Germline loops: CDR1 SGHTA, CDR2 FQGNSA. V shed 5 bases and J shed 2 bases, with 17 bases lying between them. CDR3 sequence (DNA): TGTGCCAGCAGCCCCCGCACCGCGGGAATCACAGATACGCAGTATTTT. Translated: CASSPRTAGITDTQYF.

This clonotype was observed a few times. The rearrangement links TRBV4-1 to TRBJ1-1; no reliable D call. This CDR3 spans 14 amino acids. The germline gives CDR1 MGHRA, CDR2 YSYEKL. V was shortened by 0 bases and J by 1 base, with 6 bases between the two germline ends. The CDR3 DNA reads TGCGCCAGCAGCCAAGATAGAGGGAACACTGAAGCTTTCTTT. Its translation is CASSQDRGNTEAFF.

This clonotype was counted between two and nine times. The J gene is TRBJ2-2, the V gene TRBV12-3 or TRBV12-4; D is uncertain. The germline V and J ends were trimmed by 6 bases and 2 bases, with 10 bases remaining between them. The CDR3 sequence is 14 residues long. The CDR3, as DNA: TGTGCCAGCAGCCGCTTAGGTAACACCGGGGAGCTGTTTTTT. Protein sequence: CASSRLGNTGELFF.

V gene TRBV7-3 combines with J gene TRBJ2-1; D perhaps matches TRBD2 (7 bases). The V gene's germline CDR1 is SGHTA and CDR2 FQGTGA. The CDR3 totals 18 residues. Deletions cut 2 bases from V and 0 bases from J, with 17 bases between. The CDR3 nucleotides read TGTGCCAGCAGCTTACGGGCCCCTAGGGGGGGCTCCTACAATGAGCAGTTCTTC. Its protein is CASSLRAPRGGSYNEQFF.

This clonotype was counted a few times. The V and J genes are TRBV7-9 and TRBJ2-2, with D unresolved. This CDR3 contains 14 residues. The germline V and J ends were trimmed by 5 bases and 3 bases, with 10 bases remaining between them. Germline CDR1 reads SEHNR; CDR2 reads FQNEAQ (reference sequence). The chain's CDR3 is CASSPPSYTGELFF. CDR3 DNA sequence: TGTGCCAGCAGCCCTCCTTCGTACACCGGGGAGCTGTTTTTT.